This entry describes one T cell receptor (beta chain). Its target is unknown. Time point described: peripheral blood 6 weeks after treatment start. The V and J ends lost 7 bases and 5 bases, in that order; junction bases with no gene match: 9. Germline assignment: CDR1 MNHEY and CDR2 SMNVEV (reference sequence). This CDR3 spans 14 amino acids. The data are from a study of PD-L1 blockade in urothelial cancer. At the level of the study: Males with bladder-origin urothelial cancer made up about 90% of the roughly 29 patients. Treatment start was followed by blood analysis at 3 weeks (second dose) and again at 6 weeks.

Study-wide results and caveats: Improved survival was predicted by pretreatment blood TCR clonality below the median.

Method: immunoSEQ multiplex PCR; TCRdb's copy keeps in-frame clones and lacks some. This sample carries around 110,000 clones, roughly 90% of them seen once, and the ten largest clones take about 1.5%. The specimen comprised PBMCs, sampled around atezolizumab (anti-PD-L1) treatment. This TCR came from a man between 60 and 75 years old with urothelial cancer. The chain joins TRBV27 to TRBJ2-7, with 9 bases fitting TRBD1. CDR3 residues: CASNTGQGFNEQYF. The CDR3 coding sequence is TGTGCCAGCAATACGGGACAGGGTTTCAACGAGCAGTACTTC.